Sequencing of this TCR beta chain was carried out in a study of blood T cell repertoires in COVID-19. For the study at large: PBMCs, B-cell-depleted T cells, or T cells provided the cDNA or gDNA that made up the material.

Germline values: CDR1 SGDLS, CDR2 YYNGEE. V lost 0 bases and J lost 4; bases outside the gene matches: 6. The CDR3 contains 15 residues. As handled by the study authors: Amplification of reference gene primers provided the estimated nucleated cell counts. Repertoires were generated with immunoSEQ multiplex PCR, while TCRdb's copy carries only in-frame clones and drops some. The V and J calls and clone size were taken over from that table, and D and trimming were inferred from the DNA. The table shows fewer than 90,000 clones, with 90% to 95% occurring only once. This TCR was sampled from a human donor with active COVID-19. The donor label of this sample is uncertain. The gene calls are TRBV9 and TRBJ2-5; 7 bases match TRBD2. Material: peripheral blood. CDR3 sequence: CASSVATSGGETQYF. The CDR3 nucleotides are TGTGCCAGCAGCGTAGCTACTTCGGGAGGAGAGACCCAGTACTTC.